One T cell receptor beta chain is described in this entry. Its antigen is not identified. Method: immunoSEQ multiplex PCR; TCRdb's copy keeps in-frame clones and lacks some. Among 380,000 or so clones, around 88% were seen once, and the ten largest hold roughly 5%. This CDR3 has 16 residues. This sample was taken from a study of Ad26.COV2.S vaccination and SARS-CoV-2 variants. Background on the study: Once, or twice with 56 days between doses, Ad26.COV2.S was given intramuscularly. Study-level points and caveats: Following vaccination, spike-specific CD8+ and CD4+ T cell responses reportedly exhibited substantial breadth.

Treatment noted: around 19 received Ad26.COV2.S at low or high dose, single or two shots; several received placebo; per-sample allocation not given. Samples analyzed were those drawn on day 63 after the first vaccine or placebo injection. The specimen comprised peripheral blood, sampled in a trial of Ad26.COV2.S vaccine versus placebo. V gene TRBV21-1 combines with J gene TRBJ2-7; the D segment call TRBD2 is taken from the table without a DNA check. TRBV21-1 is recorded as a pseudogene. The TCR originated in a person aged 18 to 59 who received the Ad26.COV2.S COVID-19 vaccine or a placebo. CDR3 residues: CASSKPGLAGVYEQYF. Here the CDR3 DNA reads TGTGCCAGCAGCAAACCGGGACTAGCGGGAGTATACGAGCAGTACTTC.